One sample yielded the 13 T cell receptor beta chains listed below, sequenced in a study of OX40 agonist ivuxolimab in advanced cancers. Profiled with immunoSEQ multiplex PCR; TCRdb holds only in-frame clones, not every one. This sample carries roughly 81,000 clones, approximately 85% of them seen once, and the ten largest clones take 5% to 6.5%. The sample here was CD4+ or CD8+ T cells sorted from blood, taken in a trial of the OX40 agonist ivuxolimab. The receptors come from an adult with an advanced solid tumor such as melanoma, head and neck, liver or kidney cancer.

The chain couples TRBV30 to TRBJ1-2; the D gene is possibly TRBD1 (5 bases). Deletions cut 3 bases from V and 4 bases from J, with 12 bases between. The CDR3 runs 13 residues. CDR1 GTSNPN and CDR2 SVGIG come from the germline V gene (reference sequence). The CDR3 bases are TGTGCCTGGAGCCTAGGGCAGGGCTATGGCTACACCTTC. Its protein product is CAWSLGQGYGYTF.

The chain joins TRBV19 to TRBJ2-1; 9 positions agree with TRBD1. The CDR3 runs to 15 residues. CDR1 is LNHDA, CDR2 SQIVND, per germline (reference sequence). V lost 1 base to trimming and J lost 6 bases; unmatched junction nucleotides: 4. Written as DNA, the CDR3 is TGTGCCAGTAGTATAGTACAGGGGGCTGGCAATGAGCAGTTCTTC. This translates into CASSIVQGAGNEQFF.

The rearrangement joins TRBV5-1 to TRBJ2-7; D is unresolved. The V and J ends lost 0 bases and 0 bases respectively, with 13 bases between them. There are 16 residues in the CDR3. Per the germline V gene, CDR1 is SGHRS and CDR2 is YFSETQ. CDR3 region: CASSLVQSQSSYEQYF. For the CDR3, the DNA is TGCGCCAGCAGCTTGGTTCAGAGCCAAAGCTCCTACGAGCAGTACTTC.

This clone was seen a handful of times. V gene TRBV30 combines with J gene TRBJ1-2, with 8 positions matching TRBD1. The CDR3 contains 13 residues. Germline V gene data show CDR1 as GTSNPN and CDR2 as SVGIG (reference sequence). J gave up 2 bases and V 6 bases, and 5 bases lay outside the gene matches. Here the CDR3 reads CACPGQGNYGYTF. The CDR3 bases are TGTGCCTGCCCCGGACAGGGAAACTATGGCTACACCTTC. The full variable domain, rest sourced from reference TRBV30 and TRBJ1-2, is SQTIHQWPATLVQPVGSPLSLECTVEGTSNPNLYWYRQAAGRGLQLLFYSVGIGQISSEVPQNLSASRPQDRQFILSSKKLLLSDSGFYLCACPGQGNYGYTFGSGTRLTVV.

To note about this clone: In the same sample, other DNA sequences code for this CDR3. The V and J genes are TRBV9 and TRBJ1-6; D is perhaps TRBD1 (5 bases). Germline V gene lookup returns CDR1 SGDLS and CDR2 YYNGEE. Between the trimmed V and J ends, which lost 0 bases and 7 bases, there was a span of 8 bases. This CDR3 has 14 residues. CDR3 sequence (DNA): TGTGCCAGCAGCGTAGAGGGGTACAATTCACCCCTCCACTTT. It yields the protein CASSVEGYNSPLHF.

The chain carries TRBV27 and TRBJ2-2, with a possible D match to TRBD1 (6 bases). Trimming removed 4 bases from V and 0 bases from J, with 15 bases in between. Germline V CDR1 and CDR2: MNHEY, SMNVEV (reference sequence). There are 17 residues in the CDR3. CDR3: CASSSGVGTPNTGELFF. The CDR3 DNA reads TGTGCCAGCAGTTCAGGGGTCGGGACACCGAACACCGGGGAGCTGTTTTTT.

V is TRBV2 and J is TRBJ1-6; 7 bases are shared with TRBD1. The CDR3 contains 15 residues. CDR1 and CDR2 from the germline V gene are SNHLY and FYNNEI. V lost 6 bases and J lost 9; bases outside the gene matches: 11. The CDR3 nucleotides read TGTGCCAGCAGCACGACAGGGTCTCGGGCTTCACCCCTCCACTTT. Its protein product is CASSTTGSRASPLHF.

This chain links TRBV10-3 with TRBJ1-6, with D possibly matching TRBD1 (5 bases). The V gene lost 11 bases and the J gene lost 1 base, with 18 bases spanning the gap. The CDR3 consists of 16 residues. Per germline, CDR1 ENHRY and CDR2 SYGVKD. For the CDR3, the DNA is TGTGCCGTGGGAGAGGCCAGGGTGTCCTATAATTCACCCCTCCACTTT. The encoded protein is CAVGEARVSYNSPLHF.

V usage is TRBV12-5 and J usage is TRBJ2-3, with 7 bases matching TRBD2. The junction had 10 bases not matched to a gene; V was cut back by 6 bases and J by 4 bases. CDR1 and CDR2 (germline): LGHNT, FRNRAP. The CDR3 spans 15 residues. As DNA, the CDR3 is TGTGCTAGTGGACCCGGGGTTGGGGGGGCAGATACGCAGTATTTT. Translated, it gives CASGPGVGGADTQYF.

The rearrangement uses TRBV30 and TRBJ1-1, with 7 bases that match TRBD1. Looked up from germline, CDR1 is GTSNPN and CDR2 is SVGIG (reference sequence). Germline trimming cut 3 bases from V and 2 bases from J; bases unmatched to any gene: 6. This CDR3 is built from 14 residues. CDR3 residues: CAWRPWTGNTEAFF. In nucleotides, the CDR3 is TGTGCCTGGAGACCCTGGACAGGAAACACTGAAGCTTTCTTT.

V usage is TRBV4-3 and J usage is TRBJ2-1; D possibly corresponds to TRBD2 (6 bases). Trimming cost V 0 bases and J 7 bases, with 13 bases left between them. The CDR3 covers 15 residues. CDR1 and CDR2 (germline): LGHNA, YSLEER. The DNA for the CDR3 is TGCGCCAGCAGCCAAGATGGGGCGGGGATAAATGAGCAGTTCTTC. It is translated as CASSQDGAGINEQFF.

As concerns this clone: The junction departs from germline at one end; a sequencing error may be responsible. The CDR3 sequence: CASSRQGTSADF. DNA of the CDR3: TGTGCCAGCAGCCGGCAGGGGACTAGCGCTGATTTT. The chain uses TRBV14 and TRBJ2-3, with 10 bases that match TRBD2. The CDR3 is 12 residues long. Germline CDR1 reads SGHDN; CDR2 reads FVKESK.

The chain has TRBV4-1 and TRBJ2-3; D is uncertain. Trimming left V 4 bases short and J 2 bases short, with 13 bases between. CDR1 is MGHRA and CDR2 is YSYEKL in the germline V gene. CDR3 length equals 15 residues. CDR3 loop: CASSLGIGTTDTQYF. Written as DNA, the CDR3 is TGCGCCAGCAGCCTGGGTATCGGAACCACAGATACGCAGTATTTT.